This entry lists 16 T cell receptor beta chains sequenced from one sample in a study of response to subunit inactivated influenza vaccine. TCRdb itself ran the RT-PCR reads through MiXCR, one entry per CDR3 protein. The profile shows around 190,000 distinct CDR3 sequences, over 13% of them singletons. Sequencing was performed on CD8+ T cells sorted from PBMCs, taken roughly 5 days after vaccination. All receptors come from a man in his fifties who received an inactivated influenza vaccine.

This clonotype showed up just a few times. The chain has TRBV29-1 and TRBJ1-3; no reliable D call. Trimming took off 5 bases at V and 0 bases at J, with 2 bases between the two ends. Germline V gives CDR1 SQVTM, CDR2 ANQGSEA. There are 11 residues in the CDR3. This CDR3 reads CSVLSGNTIYF. The CDR3 region has the DNA TGCAGCGTTCTCTCTGGAAACACCATATATTTT. Combining the CDR3 with reference TRBV29-1 and TRBJ1-3 gives the whole variable domain SAVISQKPSRDICQRGTSLTIQCQVDSQVTMMFWYRQQPGQSLTLIATANQGSEATYESGFVIDKFPISRPNLTFSTLTVSNMSPEDSSIYLCSVLSGNTIYFGEGSWLTVV.

In its sample, this clonotype was seen a few times. This rearrangement joins TRBV11-2 to TRBJ2-1; D gene uncertain. The CDR3 length is 17 residues. Germline CDR1 is SGHAT and CDR2 is FQNNGV. V was trimmed by 0 bases and J by 2 bases, leaving 14 bases between them. The CDR3: CASSLDPSDLPYNEQFF. CDR3 nucleotides: TGTGCCAGCAGCTTAGACCCCTCTGATCTCCCCTACAATGAGCAGTTCTTC.

This rearrangement joins TRBV11-2 to TRBJ2-2; possibly TRBD2 for D (7 bases). V was cut by 8 bases and J by 5 bases, with 15 bases left in between. The CDR3 is made up of 14 amino acids. Germline CDR1 reads SGHAT; CDR2 reads FQNNGV. The CDR3 DNA reads as TGTGCCAGCGGTTTGGCGGGGGCTACCGGGGAGCTGTTTTTT. Translated: CASGLAGATGELFF.

The rearrangement uses TRBV4-3 and TRBJ2-7, with TRBD2 as a possible D gene (7 bases). The V and J ends lost 1 base and 7 bases respectively, with 14 bases between them. Germline V gives CDR1 LGHNA, CDR2 YSLEER. This CDR3 is built from 14 residues. DNA for the CDR3: TGCGCCAGCAGCCAAGTACTGAAGGGGGGGGAGCAGTACTTC. Its translation is CASSQVLKGGEQYF.

This clonotype appeared a few times. V and J are TRBV9 and TRBJ2-2; D call uncertain. Germline loops: CDR1 SGDLS, CDR2 YYNGEE. This CDR3 is 13 amino acids long. Trimming stripped 0 bases from V and 4 bases from J, with 4 bases between. The CDR3 DNA follows: TGTGCCAGCAGCGTAGTGCTCACCGGGGAGCTGTTTTTT. It specifies CASSVVLTGELFF. The variable domain in full, completed from reference TRBV9 and TRBJ2-2, reads DSGVTQTPKHLITATGQRVTLRCSPRSGDLSVYWYQQSLDQGLQFLIQYYNGEERAKGNILERFSAQQFPDLHSELNLSSLELGDSALYFCASSVVLTGELFFGEGSRLTVL.

The chain uses TRBV7-9 and TRBJ2-7; 7 nucleotides align to TRBD2. Germline V CDR1 and CDR2: SEHNR, FQNEAQ (reference sequence). J was trimmed by 0 bases and V by 2 bases; bases with no gene match: 7. This CDR3 region has 16 residues. CDR3 residues: CASSLMVGRSSYEQYF. The CDR3 DNA is TGTGCCAGCAGCTTAATGGTCGGGAGGAGCTCCTACGAGCAGTACTTC.

This chain links TRBV5-1 with TRBJ1-2; no clear D gene. CDR3 length: 11 amino acids. Trimming left V 4 bases short and J 5 bases short, with 6 bases between. Germline V gene sequence: CDR1 SGHRS, CDR2 YFSETQ. The CDR3 region is CASSPGYGYTF. The CDR3 DNA sequence: TGCGCCAGCAGCCCAGGATATGGCTACACCTTC.

This sequence joins TRBV15 and TRBJ2-1, with 15 bases that match TRBD2. After removal of 1 base from V and 4 bases from J, the junction contained 2 bases not matched to a gene. The CDR3 length is 17 residues. From germline, CDR1 is LNHNV and CDR2 YYDKDF (reference sequence). CDR3 in amino acids: CATSRAGTSGRYNEQFF. The CDR3 nucleotides are TGTGCCACCAGCAGAGCCGGGACTAGCGGGAGGTACAATGAGCAGTTCTTC. The full variable domain, in which reference TRBV15 and TRBJ2-1 provide the parts outside the CDR3, is DAMVIQNPRYQVTQFGKPVTLSCSQTLNHNVMYWYQQKSSQAPKLLFHYYDKDFNNEADTPDNFQSRRPNTSFCFLDIRSPGLGDTAMYLCATSRAGTSGRYNEQFFGPGTRLTVL.

The J gene is TRBJ2-7, the V gene TRBV7-6, with 8 bases aligning to TRBD1. V shed 4 bases and J 7 bases; nucleotides not matched to a gene: 12. Germline V CDR1 and CDR2: SGHVS, FNYEAQ. This CDR3 has 15 residues. CDR3 in amino acids: CASSSGQGASPEQYF. The CDR3 DNA reads TGTGCCAGCAGCTCCGGACAGGGAGCTTCCCCGGAGCAGTACTTC.

The rearrangement links TRBV19 to TRBJ2-7; 7 nucleotides line up with TRBD1. CDR1 and CDR2 (germline): LNHDA, SQIVND (reference sequence). This CDR3 is 14 amino acids long. With 4 bases clipped from V and 5 bases from J, the junction kept 8 bases outside the gene matches. The CDR3 DNA reads TGTGCCAGTAGTAACAACGACAGGGTCCACGAGCAGTACTTC. It is translated as CASSNNDRVHEQYF.

The chain joins TRBV7-9 to TRBJ2-1; the D gene is possibly TRBD1 (7 bases). V lost 8 bases to trimming and J lost 1 base, with 18 bases between them. The CDR3 consists of 16 residues. CDR1 and CDR2 from the germline V gene are SEHNR and FQNEAQ (reference sequence). CDR3 amino acids: CASHDLGGQSYNEQFF. The CDR3, as DNA: TGTGCCAGCCATGACCTGGGGGGACAGTCCTACAATGAGCAGTTCTTC.

This clonotype was picked up many times. The chain uses TRBV12-3 or TRBV12-4 and TRBJ2-5, with a tentative D call TRBD2 (5 bases). V was shortened by 3 bases and J by 5 bases, with 7 bases between the two germline ends. This CDR3 is 12 amino acids long. The CDR3 DNA sequence: TGTGCCAGCAGTTTTGGCGGGGAGACCCAGTACTTC. It codes for CASSFGGETQYF.

The chain combines TRBV7-8 with TRBJ2-1; 11 bases map to TRBD1. Per germline, CDR1 SGHVS and CDR2 FQNEAQ. V was clipped by 5 bases and J by 6 bases; unmatched bases: 6. The CDR3 has 15 residues. In nucleotides, the CDR3 is TGTGCCAGCAGCCGAGGGACAGGGGGGAGCAATGAGCAGTTCTTC. Encoded protein: CASSRGTGGSNEQFF.

This clonotype was recorded a few times. The chain couples TRBV6-1 to TRBJ1-5, with TRBD1 as a possible D gene (5 bases). The CDR3 contains 15 residues. Trimming removed 2 bases at V and 3 bases at J, with 11 bases between. The germline gives CDR1 MNHNS, CDR2 SASEGT. DNA of the CDR3: TGTGCCAGCAGTGAATGGCAGGGAACCAATCAGCCCCAGCATTTT. Translating gives CASSEWQGTNQPQHF.

V gene TRBV5-6 combines with J gene TRBJ2-2, with D unclear. The germline V and J ends were trimmed by 1 base and 1 base, with 2 bases remaining between them. The CDR3 covers 13 residues. From germline, CDR1 is SGHDT and CDR2 YYEEEE. The CDR3 DNA follows: TGTGCCAGCAGCTTGATGAACACCGGGGAGCTGTTTTTT. It specifies CASSLMNTGELFF.

This chain uses TRBV12-3 or TRBV12-4 with TRBJ1-1; 10 positions match TRBD1. This CDR3 region has 14 residues. V lost 6 bases and J lost 4; bases outside the gene matches: 5. CDR3 DNA sequence: TGTGCCAGCAGGAGACAGGGGGCAAGCACTGAAGCTTTCTTT. This encodes CASRRQGASTEAFF.